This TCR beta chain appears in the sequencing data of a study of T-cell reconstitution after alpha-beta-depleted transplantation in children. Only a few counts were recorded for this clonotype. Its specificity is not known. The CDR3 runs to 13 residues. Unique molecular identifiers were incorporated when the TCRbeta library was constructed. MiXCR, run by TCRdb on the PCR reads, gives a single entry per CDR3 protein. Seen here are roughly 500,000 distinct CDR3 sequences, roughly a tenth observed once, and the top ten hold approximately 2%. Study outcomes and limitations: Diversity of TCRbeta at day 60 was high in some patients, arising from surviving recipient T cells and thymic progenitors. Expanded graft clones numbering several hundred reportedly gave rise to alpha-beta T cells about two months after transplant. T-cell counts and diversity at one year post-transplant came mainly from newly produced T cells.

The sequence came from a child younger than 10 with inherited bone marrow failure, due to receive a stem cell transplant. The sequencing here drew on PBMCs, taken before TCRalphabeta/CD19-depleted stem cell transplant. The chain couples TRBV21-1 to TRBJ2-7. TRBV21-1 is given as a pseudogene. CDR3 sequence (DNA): TGTGCCAGCAACCAGGAGCTCTCCTACGAGCAGTACTTC. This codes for CASNQELSYEQYF.